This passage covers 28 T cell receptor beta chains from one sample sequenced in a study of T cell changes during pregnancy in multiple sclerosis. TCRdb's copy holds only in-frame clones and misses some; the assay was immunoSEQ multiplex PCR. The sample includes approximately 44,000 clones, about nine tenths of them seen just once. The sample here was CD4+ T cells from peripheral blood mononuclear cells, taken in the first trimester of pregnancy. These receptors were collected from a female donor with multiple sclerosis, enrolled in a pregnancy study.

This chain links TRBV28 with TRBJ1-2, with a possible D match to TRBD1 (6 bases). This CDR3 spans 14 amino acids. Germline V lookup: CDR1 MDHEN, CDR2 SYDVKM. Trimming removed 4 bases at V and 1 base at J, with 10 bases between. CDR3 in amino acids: CASSSGGLNYGYTF. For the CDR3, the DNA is TGTGCCAGCAGTTCCGGGGGGCTTAACTATGGCTACACCTTC.

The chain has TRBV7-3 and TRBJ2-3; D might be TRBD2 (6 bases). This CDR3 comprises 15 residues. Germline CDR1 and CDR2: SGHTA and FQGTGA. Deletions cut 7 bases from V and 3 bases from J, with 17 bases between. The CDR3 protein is CASTPPGVGTDTQYF. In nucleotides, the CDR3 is TGTGCCAGCACCCCTCCGGGAGTTGGAACAGATACGCAGTATTTT.

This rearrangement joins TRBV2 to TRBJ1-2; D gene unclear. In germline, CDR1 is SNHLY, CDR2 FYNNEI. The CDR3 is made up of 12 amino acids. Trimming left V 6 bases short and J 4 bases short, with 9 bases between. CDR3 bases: TGTGCCAGCAGCTTACAGACCTATGGCTACACCTTC. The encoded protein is CASSLQTYGYTF.

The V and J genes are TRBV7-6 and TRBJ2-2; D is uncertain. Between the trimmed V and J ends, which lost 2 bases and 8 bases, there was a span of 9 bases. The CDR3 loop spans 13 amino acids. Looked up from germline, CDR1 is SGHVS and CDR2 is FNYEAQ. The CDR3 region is CASSLSRMGELFF. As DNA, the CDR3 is TGTGCCAGCAGCTTATCGAGGATGGGGGAGCTGTTTTTT. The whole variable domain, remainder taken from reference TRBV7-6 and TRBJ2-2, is GAGVSQSPRYKVTKRGQDVALRCDPISGHVSLYWYRQALGQGPEFLTYFNYEAQQDKSGLPNDRFSAERPEGSISTLTIQRTEQRDSAMYRCASSLSRMGELFFGEGSRLTVL.

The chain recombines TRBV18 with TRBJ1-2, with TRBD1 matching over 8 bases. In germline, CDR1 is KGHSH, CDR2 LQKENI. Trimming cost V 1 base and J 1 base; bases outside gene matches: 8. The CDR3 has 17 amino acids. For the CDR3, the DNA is TGTGCCAGCTCACCACTTCGGACAGGGTACGATAACTATGGCTACACCTTC. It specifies CASSPLRTGYDNYGYTF.

CDR3 residues: CASSLQNEQFF. The CDR3 DNA reads TGTGCCAGCAGCTTACAGAATGAGCAGTTCTTC. The chain recombines TRBV7-9 with TRBJ2-1; D is unresolved. V lost 2 bases and J 7 bases, leaving 3 bases between the germline ends. The CDR3 covers 11 residues. Germline assignment: CDR1 SEHNR and CDR2 FQNEAQ (reference sequence).

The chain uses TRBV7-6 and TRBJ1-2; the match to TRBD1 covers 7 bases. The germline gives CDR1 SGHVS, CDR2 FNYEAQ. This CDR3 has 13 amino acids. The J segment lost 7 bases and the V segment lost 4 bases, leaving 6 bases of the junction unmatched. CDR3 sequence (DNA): TGTGCCAGCAGCTCCCGACAGGGAAGTGGCTACACCTTC. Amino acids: CASSSRQGSGYTF.

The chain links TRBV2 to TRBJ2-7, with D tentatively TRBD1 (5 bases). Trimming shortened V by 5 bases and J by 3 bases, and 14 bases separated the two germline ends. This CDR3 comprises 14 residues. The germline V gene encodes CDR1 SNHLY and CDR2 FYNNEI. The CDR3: CASSYKTDFYEQYF. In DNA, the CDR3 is TGTGCCAGCAGTTATAAGACAGATTTCTACGAGCAGTACTTC.

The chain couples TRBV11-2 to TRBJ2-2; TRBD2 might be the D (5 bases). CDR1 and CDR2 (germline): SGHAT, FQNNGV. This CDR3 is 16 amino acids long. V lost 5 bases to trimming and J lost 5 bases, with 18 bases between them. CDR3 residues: CASSAWTGQGTGELFF. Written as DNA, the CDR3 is TGTGCCAGCAGCGCATGGACTGGGCAAGGGACCGGGGAGCTGTTTTTT.

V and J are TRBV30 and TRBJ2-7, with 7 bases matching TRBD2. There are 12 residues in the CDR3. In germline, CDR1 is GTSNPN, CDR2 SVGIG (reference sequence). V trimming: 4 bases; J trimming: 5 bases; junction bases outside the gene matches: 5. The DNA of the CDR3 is TGTGCCTGGAAACCAGCGGGGCACGAGCAGTACTTC. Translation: CAWKPAGHEQYF.

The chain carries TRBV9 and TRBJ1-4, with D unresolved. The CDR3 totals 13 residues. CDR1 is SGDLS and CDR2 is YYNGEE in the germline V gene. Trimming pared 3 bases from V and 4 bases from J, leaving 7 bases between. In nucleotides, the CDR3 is TGTGCCAGCAGCGGGCCTTATAATGAAAAACTGTTTTTT. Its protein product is CASSGPYNEKLFF.

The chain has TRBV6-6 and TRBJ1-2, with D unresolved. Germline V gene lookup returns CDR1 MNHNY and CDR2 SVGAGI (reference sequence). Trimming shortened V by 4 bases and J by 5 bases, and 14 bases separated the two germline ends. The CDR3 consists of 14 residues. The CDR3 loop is CASSLNTATYGYTF. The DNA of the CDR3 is TGTGCCAGCAGTTTAAATACAGCTACTTATGGCTACACCTTC.

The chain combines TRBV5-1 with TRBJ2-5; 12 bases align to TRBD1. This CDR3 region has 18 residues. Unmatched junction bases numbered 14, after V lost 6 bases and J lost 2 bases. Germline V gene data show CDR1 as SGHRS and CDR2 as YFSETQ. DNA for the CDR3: TGCGCCAGCAACCTGACCTCAGGGGACAGGGGGCTTCAAGAGACCCAGTACTTC. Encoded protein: CASNLTSGDRGLQETQYF.

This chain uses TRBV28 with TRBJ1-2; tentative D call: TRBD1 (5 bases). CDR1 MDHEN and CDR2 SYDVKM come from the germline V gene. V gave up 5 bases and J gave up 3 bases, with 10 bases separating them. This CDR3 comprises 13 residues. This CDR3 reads CASSLQGYYGYTF. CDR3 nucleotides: TGTGCCAGCAGTCTGCAGGGATACTATGGCTACACCTTC.

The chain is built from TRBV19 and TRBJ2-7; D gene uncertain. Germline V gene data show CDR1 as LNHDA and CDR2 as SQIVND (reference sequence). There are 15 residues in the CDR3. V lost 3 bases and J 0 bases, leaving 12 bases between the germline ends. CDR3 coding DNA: TGTGCCAGTAGTATTGTTGGCAGAAGCTCCTACGAGCAGTACTTC. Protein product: CASSIVGRSSYEQYF.

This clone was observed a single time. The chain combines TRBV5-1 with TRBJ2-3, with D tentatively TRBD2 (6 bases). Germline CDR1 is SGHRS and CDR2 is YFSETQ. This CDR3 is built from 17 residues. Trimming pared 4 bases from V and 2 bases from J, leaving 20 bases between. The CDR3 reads CASSQGGGSVSTDTQYF. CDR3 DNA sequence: TGCGCCAGCAGCCAAGGTGGGGGGTCCGTCTCCACAGATACGCAGTATTTT.

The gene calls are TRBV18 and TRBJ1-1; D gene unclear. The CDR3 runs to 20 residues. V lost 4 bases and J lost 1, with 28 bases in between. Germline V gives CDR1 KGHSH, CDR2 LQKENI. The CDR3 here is CASSLRRLGQVNTPNTEAFF. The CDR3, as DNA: TGTGCCAGCTCACTTAGGAGGTTAGGGCAAGTAAACACCCCGAACACTGAAGCTTTCTTT.

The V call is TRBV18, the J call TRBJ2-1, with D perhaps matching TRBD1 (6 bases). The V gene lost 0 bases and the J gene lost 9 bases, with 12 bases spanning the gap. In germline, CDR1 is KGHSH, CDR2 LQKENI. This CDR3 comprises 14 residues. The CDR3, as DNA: TGTGCCAGCTCACCACCTAGTTTCAGGGGTGAGCAGTTCTTC. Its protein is CASSPPSFRGEQFF.

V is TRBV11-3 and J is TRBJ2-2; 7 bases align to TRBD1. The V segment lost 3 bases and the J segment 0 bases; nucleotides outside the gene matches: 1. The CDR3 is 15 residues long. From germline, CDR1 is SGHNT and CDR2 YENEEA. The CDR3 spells CASSLGTANTGELFF. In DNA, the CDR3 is TGTGCCAGCAGCTTGGGGACAGCGAACACCGGGGAGCTGTTTTTT.

CDR3 DNA: TGTGCCAGCAGGGCATTGGGGGGGGCCAGTCAGCCCCAGCATTTT. It yields the protein CASRALGGASQPQHF. This sequence joins TRBV6-5 and TRBJ1-5; a possible D gene is TRBD1 (6 bases). The germline V gene has CDR1 MNHEY and CDR2 SVGAGI. V was shortened by 6 bases and J by 6 bases, with 18 bases between the two germline ends. The CDR3 sequence is 15 residues long.

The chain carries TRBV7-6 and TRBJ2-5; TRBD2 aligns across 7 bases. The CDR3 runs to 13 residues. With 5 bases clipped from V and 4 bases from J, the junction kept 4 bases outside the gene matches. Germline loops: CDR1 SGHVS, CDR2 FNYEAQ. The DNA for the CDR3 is TGTGCCAGCAGCGCTAGCGGAGCAGAGACCCAGTACTTC. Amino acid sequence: CASSASGAETQYF.

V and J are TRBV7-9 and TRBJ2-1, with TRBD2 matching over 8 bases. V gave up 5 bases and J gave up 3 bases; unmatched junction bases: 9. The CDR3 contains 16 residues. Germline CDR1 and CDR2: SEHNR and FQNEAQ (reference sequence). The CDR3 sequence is CASSGRLAPNYNEQFF. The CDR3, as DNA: TGTGCCAGCAGCGGGCGACTAGCGCCAAACTACAATGAGCAGTTCTTC.

The CDR3 nucleotides are TGTGCCAGCAGCTCCCTAGCGGGAAACACCGGGGAGCTGTTTTTT. Encoded protein: CASSSLAGNTGELFF. The chain combines TRBV13 with TRBJ2-2, with 9 bases aligning to TRBD2. The CDR3 contains 15 residues. Trimming removed 4 bases from V and 2 bases from J; junction bases left unmatched: 2. Germline V CDR1 and CDR2: PRHDT, FYEKMQ (reference sequence).

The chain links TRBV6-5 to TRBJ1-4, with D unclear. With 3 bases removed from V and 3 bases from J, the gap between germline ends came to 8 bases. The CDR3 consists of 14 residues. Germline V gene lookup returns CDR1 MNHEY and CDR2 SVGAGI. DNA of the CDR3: TGTGCCAGCAGTTATTCAGGATCTAATGAAAAACTGTTTTTT. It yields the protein CASSYSGSNEKLFF.

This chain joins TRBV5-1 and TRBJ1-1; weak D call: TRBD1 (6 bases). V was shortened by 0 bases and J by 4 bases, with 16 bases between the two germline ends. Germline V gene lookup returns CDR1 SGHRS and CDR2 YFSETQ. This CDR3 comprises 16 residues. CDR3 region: CASSLGAGVYGTEAFF. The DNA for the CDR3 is TGCGCCAGCAGCTTGGGGGCAGGGGTTTATGGCACTGAAGCTTTCTTT.

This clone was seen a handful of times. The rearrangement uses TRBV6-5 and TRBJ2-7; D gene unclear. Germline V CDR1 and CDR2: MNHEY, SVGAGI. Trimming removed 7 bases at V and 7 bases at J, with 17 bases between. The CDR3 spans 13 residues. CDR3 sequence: CASMISAREEQYF. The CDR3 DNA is TGTGCCAGCATGATTTCTGCCCGTGAGGAGCAGTACTTC.

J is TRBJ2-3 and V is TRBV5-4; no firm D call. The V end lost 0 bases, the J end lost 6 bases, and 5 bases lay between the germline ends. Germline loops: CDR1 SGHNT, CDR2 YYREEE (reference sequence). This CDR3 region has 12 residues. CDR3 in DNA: TGTGCCAGCAGCTTGGCCGGGGATACGCAGTATTTT. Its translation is CASSLAGDTQYF.

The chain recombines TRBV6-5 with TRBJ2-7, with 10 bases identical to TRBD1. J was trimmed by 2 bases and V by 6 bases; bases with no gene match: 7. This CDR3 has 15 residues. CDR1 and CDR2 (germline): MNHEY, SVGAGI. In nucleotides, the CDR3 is TGTGCCAGCAGCTCCGGGACAGGGGTTCCCTACGAGCAGTACTTC. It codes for CASSSGTGVPYEQYF.